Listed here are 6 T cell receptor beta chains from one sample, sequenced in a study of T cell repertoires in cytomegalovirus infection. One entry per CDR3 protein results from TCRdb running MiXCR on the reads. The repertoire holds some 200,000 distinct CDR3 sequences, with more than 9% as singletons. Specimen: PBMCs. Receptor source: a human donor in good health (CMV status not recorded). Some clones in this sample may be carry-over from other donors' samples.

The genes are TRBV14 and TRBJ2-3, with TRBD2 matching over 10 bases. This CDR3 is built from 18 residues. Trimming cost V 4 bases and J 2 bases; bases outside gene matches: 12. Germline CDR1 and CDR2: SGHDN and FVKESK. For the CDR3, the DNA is TGTGCCAGCAGCCCCCTGAGCGGGGGGGGTCTACTCACAGATACGCAGTATTTT. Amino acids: CASSPLSGGGLLTDTQYF. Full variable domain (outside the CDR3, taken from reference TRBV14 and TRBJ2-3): EAGVTQFPSHSVIEKGQTVTLRCDPISGHDNLYWYRRVMGKEIKFLLHFVKESKQDESGMPNNRFLAERTGGTYSTLKVQPAELEDSGVYFCASSPLSGGGLLTDTQYFGPGTRLTVL.

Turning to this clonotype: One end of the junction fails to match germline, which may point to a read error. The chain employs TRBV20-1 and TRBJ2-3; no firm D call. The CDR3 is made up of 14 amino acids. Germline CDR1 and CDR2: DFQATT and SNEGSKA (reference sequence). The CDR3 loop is CSARLWTTTDTQYF. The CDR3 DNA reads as TGCAGCGCTAGACTCTGGACGACCACAGATACGCAGTATTTT.

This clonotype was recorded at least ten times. CDR3 in DNA: TGTGCCAGCAGCCAGACTAGCGGGGGGGCTGCTACGCAGTATTTT. It codes for CASSQTSGGAATQYF. J is TRBJ2-3 and V is TRBV7-6; 14 nucleotides match TRBD2. V was clipped by 5 bases and J by 8 bases; unmatched bases: 6. From germline, CDR1 is SGHVS and CDR2 FNYEAQ. CDR3 length: 15 residues.

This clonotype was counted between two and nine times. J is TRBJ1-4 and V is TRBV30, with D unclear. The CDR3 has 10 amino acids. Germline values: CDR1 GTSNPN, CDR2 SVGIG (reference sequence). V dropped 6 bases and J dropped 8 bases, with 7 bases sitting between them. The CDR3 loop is CACSREKLFF. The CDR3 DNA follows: TGTGCCTGTTCACGAGAAAAACTGTTTTTT.

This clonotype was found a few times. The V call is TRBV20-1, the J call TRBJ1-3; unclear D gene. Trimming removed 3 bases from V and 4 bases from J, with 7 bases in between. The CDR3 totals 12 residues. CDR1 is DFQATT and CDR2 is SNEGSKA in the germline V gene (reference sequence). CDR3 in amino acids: CSASRRGNTIYF. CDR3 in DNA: TGCAGTGCTAGTCGTAGAGGAAACACCATATATTTT.

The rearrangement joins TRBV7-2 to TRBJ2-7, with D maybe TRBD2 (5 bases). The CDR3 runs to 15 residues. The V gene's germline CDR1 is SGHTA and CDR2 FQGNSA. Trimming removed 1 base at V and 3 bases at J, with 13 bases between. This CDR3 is CASSLVPGIGYEQYF. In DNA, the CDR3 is TGTGCCAGCAGCTTAGTGCCGGGAATTGGCTACGAGCAGTACTTC.